Below are 20 T cell receptor beta chains sequenced from a single sample in a study of CD8 T cells in ankylosing spondylitis. TCRdb ran MiXCR on the 5' RACE reads and lists one entry per CDR3 protein. The table includes just under 350,000 distinct CDR3 sequences, 14% to 15% detected once. Input material: blood, either unsorted or a sorted T cell fraction (not recorded which). The receptor source for this set is a male donor with ankylosing spondylitis or in good health (not recorded which).

This clonotype was counted a few times. The CDR3 region is CASSAGPSTDTQYF. DNA of the CDR3: TGTGCCAGCAGCGCAGGCCCTAGCACAGATACGCAGTATTTT. The chain recombines TRBV7-9 with TRBJ2-3, with D uncertain. Germline loops: CDR1 SEHNR, CDR2 FQNEAQ (reference sequence). CDR3 length: 14 amino acids. Trimming stripped 5 bases from V and 0 bases from J, with 9 bases between. The entire variable domain, with the rest obtained from reference TRBV7-9 and TRBJ2-3, is as follows: DTGVSQNPRHKITKRGQNVTFRCDPISEHNRLYWYRQTLGQGPEFLTYFQNEAQLEKSRLLSDRFSAERPKGSFSTLEIQRTEQGDSAMYLCASSAGPSTDTQYFGPGTRLTVL.

This clonotype showed up just a few times. V gene TRBV10-3 combines with J gene TRBJ1-2, with D tentatively TRBD1 (6 bases). Trimming took off 6 bases at V and 5 bases at J, with 22 bases between the two ends. CDR1 and CDR2 from the germline V gene are ENHRY and SYGVKD. The CDR3 loop spans 16 amino acids. CDR3 region: CAISADPGGAGYGYTF. CDR3 coding DNA: TGTGCCATCAGCGCCGACCCCGGGGGGGCGGGATATGGCTACACCTTC.

Concerning this clonotype itself: A read error may produce the germline difference seen at one junction end. The J gene is TRBJ2-1, the V gene TRBV12-3 or TRBV12-4; the match to TRBD2 covers 11 bases. The CDR3 has 18 amino acids. CDR3: CASCLEWFGTSGYNEQFF. The CDR3 region has the DNA TGTGCCAGCTGTTTAGAGTGGTTTGGGACTAGCGGTTACAATGAGCAGTTCTTC.

The gene calls are TRBV9 and TRBJ1-3; D gene ambiguous. With 4 bases removed from V and 0 bases from J, the gap between germline ends came to 8 bases. There are 14 residues in the CDR3. Germline values: CDR1 SGDLS, CDR2 YYNGEE. The CDR3 spells CASSPRSSGNTIYF. The CDR3 nucleotides are TGTGCCAGCAGCCCCCGGAGCTCTGGAAACACCATATATTTT.

This clonotype was counted at least ten times. The V gene is TRBV20-1, the J gene TRBJ2-1; possibly TRBD1 for D (6 bases). The CDR3 is 15 residues long. Germline CDR1 DFQATT, CDR2 SNEGSKA (reference sequence). The V gene lost 4 bases and the J gene lost 9 bases, with 22 bases spanning the gap. The CDR3 spells CSANTGLGHTGEQFF. The CDR3 coding sequence is TGCAGTGCTAATACAGGGTTAGGACATACGGGTGAGCAGTTCTTC.

This clonotype was detected ten times or more. The V and J genes are TRBV7-8 and TRBJ2-4, with TRBD2 matching over 10 bases. J gave up 1 base and V 1 base, and 7 bases lay outside the gene matches. Germline lookup yields CDR1 SGHVS and CDR2 FQNEAQ. The CDR3 totals 18 residues. The CDR3 DNA reads as TGTGCCAGCAGCTTAGGAAACTTTAGCGGGAGGGCCAAAAACATTCAGTACTTC. Residues: CASSLGNFSGRAKNIQYF.

The V and J genes are TRBV9 and TRBJ2-4; 10 bases agree with TRBD2. Germline V gives CDR1 SGDLS, CDR2 YYNGEE. V lost 0 bases and J lost 6; bases outside the gene matches: 6. The CDR3 has 16 amino acids. CDR3 DNA: TGTGCCAGCAGCGTAGGGCTAGCGGGAGTGAGAAACATTCAGTACTTC. Its protein product is CASSVGLAGVRNIQYF. The full variable domain, rest sourced from reference TRBV9 and TRBJ2-4, is DSGVTQTPKHLITATGQRVTLRCSPRSGDLSVYWYQQSLDQGLQFLIQYYNGEERAKGNILERFSAQQFPDLHSELNLSSLELGDSALYFCASSVGLAGVRNIQYFGAGTRLSVL.

This clonotype was seen more than once but under ten times. The chain uses TRBV11-2 and TRBJ2-1; 9 nucleotides agree with TRBD2. Looked up from germline, CDR1 is SGHAT and CDR2 is FQNNGV. J gave up 2 bases and V 8 bases, and 1 base lay outside the gene matches. CDR3 length equals 13 residues. In DNA, the CDR3 is TGTGCCAGCGTAGCGGGAGCCTACAATGAGCAGTTCTTC. Its protein product is CASVAGAYNEQFF. The full variable domain, in which reference TRBV11-2 and TRBJ2-1 provide the parts outside the CDR3, is EAGVAQSPRYKIIEKRQSVAFWCNPISGHATLYWYQQILGQGPKLLIQFQNNGVVDDSQLPKDRFSAERLKGVDSTLKIQPAKLEDSAVYLCASVAGAYNEQFFGPGTRLTVL.

The V gene is TRBV12-3 or TRBV12-4, the J gene TRBJ2-5, with a possible D match to TRBD2 (5 bases). V was cut by 3 bases and J by 7 bases, with 12 bases left in between. The CDR3 is 13 amino acids. The DNA of the CDR3 is TGTGCCAGCAGTTTGGCCGGAGGAGGGACCCAGTACTTC. Residues: CASSLAGGGTQYF.

This clonotype was observed many times. The rearrangement uses TRBV5-1 and TRBJ1-1; TRBD1 aligns across 11 bases. The CDR3 has 17 residues. The germline V gene has CDR1 SGHRS and CDR2 YFSETQ. V lost 4 bases, J lost 4 bases, and 12 bases stayed unmatched. DNA of the CDR3: TGCGCCAGCAGCCCCGGGACAGGGGGTGATTTTAGCACTGAAGCTTTCTTT. Protein product: CASSPGTGGDFSTEAFF.

This clonotype was counted only a few times. The chain joins TRBV6-5 to TRBJ2-1; TRBD2 matches at 8 bases. The ends lost 0 bases at V and 15 bases at J; junction bases unmatched: 13. Looked up from germline, CDR1 is MNHEY and CDR2 is SVGAGI. The CDR3 is 15 residues long. The CDR3 sequence is CASSYSIPTAGDLFF. CDR3 sequence (DNA): TGTGCCAGCAGTTACTCGATCCCCACAGCGGGAGATCTGTTCTTC.

This chain joins TRBV6-5 and TRBJ1-2; D gene uncertain. Trimming left V 2 bases short and J 0 bases short, with 7 bases between. The CDR3 loop spans 14 amino acids. Germline V CDR1 and CDR2: MNHEY, SVGAGI. Written as DNA, the CDR3 is TGTGCCAGCAGTTACCTTAGGGCTAACTATGGCTACACCTTC. Protein product: CASSYLRANYGYTF.

The V and J genes are TRBV7-9 and TRBJ2-1, with D perhaps matching TRBD2 (6 bases). Trimming stripped 0 bases from V and 3 bases from J, with 12 bases between. The germline V gene encodes CDR1 SEHNR and CDR2 FQNEAQ (reference sequence). This CDR3 is 16 amino acids long. The DNA of the CDR3 is TGTGCCAGCAGCTTAGCGGTAGGGACTTTCTACAATGAGCAGTTCTTC. Translating it yields CASSLAVGTFYNEQFF.

Many counts were recorded for this clonotype. V gene TRBV11-2 combines with J gene TRBJ2-5; TRBD2 matches 10 bases. Germline V CDR1 and CDR2: SGHAT, FQNNGV. The CDR3 sequence is 16 residues long. The junction had 6 bases not matched to a gene; V was cut back by 5 bases and J by 0 bases. CDR3 DNA sequence: TGTGCCAGCAGCCTGGGAGCGGGGGGGTACCAAGAGACCCAGTACTTC. Protein sequence: CASSLGAGGYQETQYF.

This chain connects TRBV6-1 to TRBJ2-4; D is possibly TRBD2 (5 bases). The length of the CDR3 is 12 residues. The germline V and J ends were trimmed by 1 base and 14 bases, with 12 bases remaining between them. The germline gives CDR1 MNHNS, CDR2 SASEGT. The CDR3 nucleotides are TGTGCCAGCAGTGAAGACGGGATTGGGGAGTACTTC. Its translation: CASSEDGIGEYF.

A few counts support this clonotype. J is TRBJ2-4 and V is TRBV20-1, with TRBD1 as a possible D gene (6 bases). The length of the CDR3 is 12 residues. Germline V gene data show CDR1 as DFQATT and CDR2 as SNEGSKA (reference sequence). Trimming cost V 6 bases and J 7 bases, with 13 bases left between them. This CDR3 is CSASAGANIQYF. Written as DNA, the CDR3 is TGCAGTGCCAGCGCAGGGGCGAACATTCAGTACTTC.

This clonotype was seen more than once but under ten times. The V call is TRBV10-1, the J call TRBJ2-1; D unresolved. This CDR3 spans 11 amino acids. Per germline, CDR1 WNHNN and CDR2 SYGVQD (reference sequence). V was cut by 4 bases and J by 5 bases, with 3 bases left in between. The CDR3 here is CASSGDNEQFF. CDR3 in DNA: TGCGCCAGCAGTGGCGACAATGAGCAGTTCTTC.

The chain employs TRBV7-2 and TRBJ2-7; 8 bases line up with TRBD1. CDR3 length equals 14 residues. In germline, CDR1 is SGHTA, CDR2 FQGNSA. Unmatched junction bases numbered 3, after V lost 1 base and J lost 4 bases. The CDR3 loop is CASSLETGGYEQYF. The CDR3 DNA reads as TGTGCCAGCAGCTTAGAAACAGGGGGATACGAGCAGTACTTC.

This clonotype was counted between two and nine times. The chain employs TRBV4-1 and TRBJ2-5; no definite D call. The germline V gene encodes CDR1 MGHRA and CDR2 YSYEKL. V lost 3 bases to trimming and J lost 10 bases, with 21 bases between them. The CDR3 loop spans 15 amino acids. The CDR3 DNA sequence: TGCGCCAGCAGCCAGCAGACCCTGACTCGGATGGGCCAGTACTTC. The encoded protein is CASSQQTLTRMGQYF.

The CDR3 loop is CAIRRSGIEGHSRDEQFF. CDR3 nucleotides: TGTGCCATCAGACGTTCAGGGATCGAGGGGCACTCACGGGATGAGCAGTTCTTC. The genes are TRBV12-3 or TRBV12-4 and TRBJ2-1; possibly TRBD1 or TRBD2 for D (5 bases each). Between the trimmed V and J ends, which lost 10 bases and 8 bases, there was a span of 33 bases. The CDR3 runs to 18 residues.